The following is a T cell receptor beta chain sequence with its context. The data originate from a study of blood T cell repertoires in COVID-19. The CDR3 is 14 residues long. V was cut by 1 base and J by 2 bases, with 8 bases left in between. The germline gives CDR1 SGHTA, CDR2 FQGTGA. TCRdb's table, derived via immunoSEQ multiplex PCR, lists solely in-frame clones and lacks some. In the table there are about 110,000 clones, approximately 84% of which are singletons. This clonotype was obtained from a woman in her thirties or forties with acute or convalescent COVID-19. The chain links TRBV7-3 to TRBJ1-2; the D is unclear. The source material was peripheral blood. The CDR3 DNA reads TGTGCCAGCAGCTTAATCGGAGGGAACTATGGCTACACCTTC. Encoded protein: CASSLIGGNYGYTF.